The 19 T cell receptor beta chains listed next were all sequenced from one sample in a study of cytomegalovirus exposure and HLA in healthy donors (dated by TCRdb to the late 2010s). The receptor library was made with the immunoSEQ multiplex PCR assay. For the multiplex PCR, a mixture combining 60 forward primers for TCR Vbeta segments and 13 reverse primers for TCR Jbeta segments was used. TCRdb took over this immuneACCESS table, retaining in-frame rearrangements with V and J assigned. Such tables are incomplete; in checked studies, under half of the missing clones stem from an unresolved V gene, and the remainder is unexplained. A total of about 98,000 clones appear in this sample, about 74% of them only once. Clones ranked in the top ten supply around 2% of the sample. Specimen: PBMCs. Receptor source: a male donor in good health and CMV-seronegative.

The chain employs TRBV19 and TRBJ1-5, with 9 positions matching TRBD1. The CDR3 is 14 residues long. The germline V gene encodes CDR1 LNHDA and CDR2 SQIVND (reference sequence). V lost 5 bases to trimming and J lost 4 bases; unmatched junction nucleotides: 3. CDR3 DNA sequence: TGTGCCAGTAGTGCGACAGGGGGGAATCAGCCCCAGCATTTT. Translating gives CASSATGGNQPQHF.

The genes are TRBV15 and TRBJ1-5, with D unclear. Germline CDR1 and CDR2: LNHNV and YYDKDF (reference sequence). V was pared by 1 base and J by 7 bases, with 11 bases between. The CDR3 runs 14 residues. The CDR3 DNA sequence: TGTGCCACCAGCAGAGCAGGAGGTGGACAGCCCCAGCATTTT. Translated, it gives CATSRAGGGQPQHF.

The V gene is TRBV6-6, the J gene TRBJ1-1; a weak D match, TRBD1 (6 bases). This CDR3 contains 15 residues. The V gene's germline CDR1 is MNHNY and CDR2 SVGAGI (reference sequence). V lost 2 bases and J lost 5, with 15 bases in between. CDR3 sequence: CASSYEGHGMTEAFF. Written as DNA, the CDR3 is TGTGCCAGCAGTTACGAGGGACACGGGATGACTGAAGCTTTCTTT.

This clone has a handful of counts. The chain has TRBV7-2 and TRBJ2-5; D is uncertain. The germline CDR1 and CDR2 sequences are SGHTA and FQGNSA. The length of the CDR3 is 15 residues. V gave up 0 bases and J gave up 1 base, with 9 bases separating them. CDR3: CASSLAITTQETQYF. DNA of the CDR3: TGTGCCAGCAGCTTAGCTATAACTACCCAAGAGACCCAGTACTTC.

V is TRBV13 and J is TRBJ1-2; 9 positions agree with TRBD1. The germline V gene has CDR1 PRHDT and CDR2 FYEKMQ (reference sequence). The CDR3 totals 15 residues. V lost 3 bases to trimming and J lost 2 bases; unmatched junction nucleotides: 4. CDR3 loop: CASSFQTGGNYGYTF. The CDR3 DNA reads as TGTGCCAGCAGCTTCCAGACAGGGGGAAACTATGGCTACACCTTC.

The J gene is TRBJ2-7, the V gene TRBV7-9; 9 bases match TRBD1. This CDR3 has 15 amino acids. Per the germline V gene, CDR1 is SEHNR and CDR2 is FQNEAQ (reference sequence). With V trimmed by 2 bases and J by 6 bases, 8 bases remained unmatched. The CDR3 protein is CASSLLGTGSCEQYF. The CDR3, as DNA: TGTGCCAGCAGCTTATTGGGGACAGGGAGCTGCGAGCAGTACTTC.

The rearrangement joins TRBV7-3 to TRBJ2-3; 14 bases are a match to TRBD2. Trimming took 3 bases from V and 5 from J; bases not matched to a gene: 4. Germline V gene data show CDR1 as SGHTA and CDR2 as FQGTGA. CDR3 size: 16 residues. CDR3 residues: CASSLGLAGVIDTQYF. The CDR3 bases are TGTGCCAGCAGCTTGGGACTAGCGGGAGTCATAGATACGCAGTATTTT.

V is TRBV5-1 and J is TRBJ2-7, with 12 bases lining up with TRBD1. Germline assignment: CDR1 SGHRS and CDR2 YFSETQ. Trimming at V came to 4 bases and at J to 9 bases, leaving 14 bases not matched to a gene. This CDR3 comprises 16 residues. The CDR3 region is CASSPTSGTGGLGQYF. The CDR3 DNA sequence: TGCGCCAGCAGCCCAACCTCCGGGACAGGGGGCCTGGGGCAGTACTTC.

J is TRBJ2-1 and V is TRBV27; TRBD1 matches 9 bases. The V and J ends lost 6 bases and 7 bases, in that order; junction bases with no gene match: 7. The CDR3 runs 14 residues. CDR1 and CDR2 (germline): MNHEY, SMNVEV (reference sequence). The DNA of the CDR3 is TGTGCCAGCAGACAGGGGGCTTTTGTTAATGAGCAGTTCTTC. It is translated as CASRQGAFVNEQFF.

This clone appeared once. The rearrangement links TRBV7-9 to TRBJ1-5; TRBD1 matches 8 bases. This CDR3 contains 13 residues. Germline CDR1 and CDR2: SEHNR and FQNEAQ (reference sequence). V was clipped by 1 base and J by 11 bases; unmatched bases: 4. The CDR3 sequence is CASSLGQGKTQHF. The CDR3 nucleotides are TGTGCCAGCAGCTTAGGACAGGGGAAGACCCAGCATTTT.

The J gene is TRBJ2-7, the V gene TRBV7-9; 8 nucleotides line up with TRBD2. Germline lookup yields CDR1 SEHNR and CDR2 FQNEAQ (reference sequence). Trimming removed 4 bases from V and 3 bases from J; junction bases left unmatched: 8. The CDR3 loop spans 15 amino acids. The CDR3 nucleotides are TGTGCCAGCAGCTCTCGGGAGGGTATGAGCTACGAGCAGTACTTC. It translates to CASSSREGMSYEQYF.

The chain employs TRBV7-9 and TRBJ2-7; D gene unclear. The germline V gene has CDR1 SEHNR and CDR2 FQNEAQ (reference sequence). The CDR3 has 14 residues. Trimming took off 0 bases at V and 12 bases at J, with 18 bases between the two ends. The CDR3 reads CASSLARIAPMVYF. CDR3 sequence (DNA): TGTGCCAGCAGCTTAGCGCGAATTGCCCCTATGGTGTACTTC.

The V and J genes are TRBV15 and TRBJ2-7; D call uncertain. V lost 6 bases to trimming and J lost 4 bases, with 19 bases between them. CDR3 length: 15 amino acids. Germline CDR1 and CDR2: LNHNV and YYDKDF (reference sequence). CDR3 coding DNA: TGTGCCACCAGTAACAGTCTTCGCCCTAATTACGAGCAGTACTTC. Translated, it gives CATSNSLRPNYEQYF. Using reference TRBV15 and TRBJ2-7 for the parts outside the CDR3, the full variable domain is DAMVIQNPRYQVTQFGKPVTLSCSQTLNHNVMYWYQQKSSQAPKLLFHYYDKDFNNEADTPDNFQSRRPNTSFCFLDIRSPGLGDTAMYLCATSNSLRPNYEQYFGPGTRLTVT.

This clone appeared a few times. No conserved phenylalanine or tryptophan is present at the end of the CDR3, so a read error is the likely explanation. This chain uses TRBV5-8 with TRBJ2-4, with TRBD1 matching over 7 bases. This CDR3 has 15 residues. CDR1 is SGHTS and CDR2 is YDEGEE in the germline V gene. J gave up 8 bases and V 4 bases, and 12 bases lay outside the gene matches. The CDR3 sequence is CASSPGTVLRDIQYL. CDR3 coding DNA: TGTGCCAGCAGCCCAGGGACAGTCTTGCGTGACATTCAGTACCTC.

This chain connects TRBV13 to TRBJ2-7; 9 bases align to TRBD2. V shed 5 bases, J shed 5 bases, and the junction held 16 bases outside the gene matches. There are 17 residues in the CDR3. Germline V lookup: CDR1 PRHDT, CDR2 FYEKMQ (reference sequence). The CDR3 DNA follows: TGTGCCAGCAGCGGAATAGGACTAGCGACGACTCAGGACGAGCAGTACTTC. Its translation: CASSGIGLATTQDEQYF.

The chain carries TRBV5-6 and TRBJ2-5, with D possibly being TRBD1 (6 bases). CDR1 and CDR2 from the germline V gene are SGHDT and YYEEEE. V was trimmed by 4 bases and J by 7 bases, leaving 14 bases between them. The CDR3 runs 13 residues. The CDR3 nucleotides read TGTGCCAGCAGCCACACAGGGTTCGGGACCCAGTACTTC. As protein: CASSHTGFGTQYF.

The V gene is TRBV5-4, the J gene TRBJ2-1, with 10 bases matching TRBD2. The CDR3 has 15 amino acids. Germline-derived CDR1 and CDR2 are SGHNT and YYREEE (reference sequence). V lost 4 bases to trimming and J lost 9 bases; unmatched junction nucleotides: 10. In nucleotides, the CDR3 is TGTGCCAGCAGCGGCCCGGGACTAGCGAGCAGTGAGCAGTTCTTC. Translating gives CASSGPGLASSEQFF.

Here the CDR3 DNA reads TGCGCCAGCAGCTTGGGTGGCAGGGGGAGAGAACTGTTTTTT. This translates into CASSLGGRGRELFF. The chain has TRBV5-1 and TRBJ1-4; 7 positions agree with TRBD1. CDR1 SGHRS and CDR2 YFSETQ come from the germline V gene. The CDR3 spans 14 residues. V was clipped by 0 bases and J by 12 bases; unmatched bases: 8.

The chain combines TRBV2 with TRBJ1-5, with a possible D match to TRBD1 (5 bases). This CDR3 region has 15 residues. Per germline, CDR1 SNHLY and CDR2 FYNNEI. V was trimmed by 4 bases and J by 7 bases, leaving 17 bases between them. This CDR3 reads CASSVWVQGGQPQHF. CDR3 DNA: TGTGCCAGCAGTGTCTGGGTGCAGGGAGGGCAGCCCCAGCATTTT.